The sequence of this TCR beta chain was determined in a study of neurological immune-mediated disorders. TCRdb analysed the 5' RACE reads with MiXCR anew, one entry per CDR3 protein. This sample has around 70,000 distinct CDR3 sequences, with 5.2% found just once. The CDR3 is made up of 15 amino acids. V was cut by 4 bases and J by 4 bases, with 13 bases left in between. Germline loops: CDR1 SGHAT, CDR2 FQNNGV. The chain employs TRBV11-2 and TRBJ2-2; a possible D gene is TRBD2 (6 bases). This receptor was identified in a woman aged 25 to 39 with multiple sclerosis. What was sequenced was PBMCs. As DNA, the CDR3 is TGTGCCAGCAGCTCCAGACTAGGGACCACCGGGGAGCTGTTTTTT. Residues: CASSSRLGTTGELFF.